The 20 T cell receptor beta chains in this list originate from one sample, sequenced in a study of cytomegalovirus exposure and HLA in healthy donors. The PCR contained 60 Vbeta and 13 Jbeta primers. The method was immunoSEQ multiplex PCR; TCRdb's version includes in-frame clones alone and lacks a portion of them. The top ten hold 2.7% of the sample, which has hundreds of thousands of clones, over 70% seen once. Sequenced material: PBMCs. These receptors came from a woman in her sixties or seventies in good health and CMV-seropositive.

This chain joins TRBV9 and TRBJ2-7; the match to TRBD1 covers 8 bases. V gave up 3 bases and J gave up 3 bases; unmatched junction bases: 5. CDR1 is SGDLS and CDR2 is YYNGEE in the germline V gene. The CDR3 is 14 residues long. The CDR3 spells CASSAGQGNYEQYF. The CDR3 DNA sequence: TGTGCCAGCAGCGCCGGACAGGGAAACTACGAGCAGTACTTC.

This chain connects TRBV19 to TRBJ2-7; 9 positions agree with TRBD2. V lost 3 bases and J lost 0; bases outside the gene matches: 3. Germline V CDR1 and CDR2: LNHDA, SQIVND (reference sequence). CDR3 size: 15 residues. The CDR3 DNA follows: TGTGCCAGTAGTATTATAGCGGGGGCCTCCTACGAGCAGTACTTC. This sequence encodes CASSIIAGASYEQYF.

The chain carries TRBV7-9 and TRBJ2-5; D is perhaps TRBD2 (6 bases). The J call may be mistaken, given a closer DNA end match to TRBJ2-7. The CDR3 is 14 amino acids. Germline CDR1 and CDR2: SEHNR and FQNEAQ (reference sequence). The CDR3 spells CASSQRASAYEQYF. The CDR3 DNA reads as TGTGCCAGCAGCCAAAGGGCTAGCGCATACGAGCAGTACTTC.

This chain connects TRBV5-1 to TRBJ2-5; D remains unclear. CDR1 and CDR2 from the germline V gene are SGHRS and YFSETQ. This CDR3 has 15 residues. Trimming shortened V by 0 bases and J by 3 bases, and 12 bases separated the two germline ends. CDR3 protein: CASSLDHSFEETQYF. CDR3 nucleotides: TGCGCCAGCAGCTTGGATCACAGTTTTGAAGAGACCCAGTACTTC.

The chain is built from TRBV7-2 and TRBJ2-7, with 9 bases aligning to TRBD1. The V segment lost 4 bases and the J segment 1 base; nucleotides outside the gene matches: 11. Germline CDR1 reads SGHTA; CDR2 reads FQGNSA. This CDR3 has 17 amino acids. The CDR3 DNA reads TGTGCCAGCAGCTACATGGGTGGACAGGGGACTTCCTACGAGCAGTACTTC. Protein sequence: CASSYMGGQGTSYEQYF.

V gene TRBV6-6 combines with J gene TRBJ1-2, with D hard to call. CDR3 length: 15 amino acids. V lost 3 bases and J lost 4, with 15 bases in between. CDR1 is MNHNY, CDR2 SVGAGI, per germline (reference sequence). The CDR3 loop reads CASSYNPGSSYGYTF. The CDR3 DNA is TGTGCCAGCAGTTATAATCCTGGGAGTAGCTATGGCTACACCTTC.

The chain is built from TRBV4-1 and TRBJ1-6; 8 bases match TRBD1. Germline values: CDR1 MGHRA, CDR2 YSYEKL. J was trimmed by 9 bases and V by 3 bases; bases with no gene match: 7. This CDR3 contains 15 residues. This CDR3 is CASSQQTGVSSPLHF. The CDR3, as DNA: TGCGCCAGCAGCCAGCAGACAGGGGTCAGTTCACCCCTCCACTTT.

This clone was picked up one time. The chain employs TRBV27 and TRBJ1-2, with 7 nucleotides matching TRBD1. Germline V lookup: CDR1 MNHEY, CDR2 SMNVEV (reference sequence). J was trimmed by 7 bases and V by 5 bases; bases with no gene match: 16. This CDR3 is built from 16 residues. CDR3 nucleotide sequence: TGTGCCAGCAGTCTCCGGACAGGCCTGCTATTCGGTGGCTACACCTTC. This codes for CASSLRTGLLFGGYTF.

The V and J genes are TRBV4-1 and TRBJ2-3, with a tentative D call TRBD2 (5 bases). The CDR3 has 17 amino acids. Trimming removed 1 base at V and 3 bases at J, with 17 bases between. From germline, CDR1 is MGHRA and CDR2 YSYEKL. This chain's CDR3 is CASSQVDQIRGTDTQYF. The CDR3, as DNA: TGCGCCAGCAGCCAAGTCGACCAAATAAGAGGGACAGATACGCAGTATTTT.

The rearrangement links TRBV6-6 to TRBJ1-1, with D possibly being TRBD1 (5 bases). The germline gives CDR1 MNHNY, CDR2 SVGAGI (reference sequence). The V and J ends lost 5 bases and 5 bases respectively, with 9 bases between them. The CDR3 length is 12 residues. CDR3 loop: CASSGGGTEAFF. The CDR3 nucleotides read TGTGCCAGCAGTGGGGGGGGAACTGAAGCTTTCTTT.

The chain employs TRBV30 and TRBJ1-5; D unclear. Per the germline V gene, CDR1 is GTSNPN and CDR2 is SVGIG (reference sequence). The CDR3 extends over 16 amino acids. V was trimmed by 0 bases and J by 2 bases, leaving 14 bases between them. The CDR3 protein is CAWSVLSGLGNQPQHF. Written as DNA, the CDR3 is TGTGCCTGGAGTGTATTGTCCGGGTTGGGCAATCAGCCCCAGCATTTT.

This chain connects TRBV2 to TRBJ2-5, with D possibly TRBD1 on 6 matching bases. In germline, CDR1 is SNHLY, CDR2 FYNNEI. The ends were cut back, 4 bases at V and 3 bases at J, with 12 bases in the middle. The CDR3 totals 14 residues. This CDR3 reads CASSGLGAEETQYF. The CDR3 DNA reads as TGTGCCAGCAGTGGATTGGGGGCGGAAGAGACCCAGTACTTC.

The chain combines TRBV7-3 with TRBJ2-3, with TRBD2 as a possible D gene (6 bases). Trimming took 5 bases from V and 4 from J, leaving 13 bases between them. The germline CDR1 and CDR2 sequences are SGHTA and FQGTGA. CDR3 length: 14 amino acids. The CDR3 nucleotides are TGTGCCAGCAGCGTCTCCGGGGGATCAGATACGCAGTATTTT. This encodes CASSVSGGSDTQYF. The entire variable domain, with the rest obtained from reference TRBV7-3 and TRBJ2-3, is as follows: GAGVSQTPSNKVTEKGKYVELRCDPISGHTALYWYRQSLGQGPEFLIYFQGTGAADDSGLPNDRFFAVRPEGSVSTLKIQRTERGDSAVYLCASSVSGGSDTQYFGPGTRLTVL.

The genes are TRBV29-1 and TRBJ1-4, with D perhaps TRBD1 (5 bases). The germline CDR1 and CDR2 sequences are SQVTM and ANQGSEA. Trimming left V 5 bases short and J 5 bases short, with 12 bases between. The CDR3 is made up of 13 amino acids. The CDR3 region is CSVSPPGNEKLFF. CDR3 nucleotides: TGCAGCGTTTCCCCCCCAGGGAATGAAAAACTGTTTTTT.

CDR3 sequence (DNA): TGTGCCAGCAGCTGGGGGACAGGGATAACCTACGAGCAGTACTTC. It yields the protein CASSWGTGITYEQYF. V usage is TRBV5-6 and J usage is TRBJ2-7; 9 bases align to TRBD1. V dropped 3 bases and J dropped 2; count of bases not matched to a gene: 6. Germline V gene lookup returns CDR1 SGHDT and CDR2 YYEEEE. The CDR3 consists of 15 residues.

The J gene is TRBJ2-3, the V gene TRBV9, with D possibly matching TRBD2 (6 bases). Germline values: CDR1 SGDLS, CDR2 YYNGEE. With 0 bases removed from V and 1 base from J, the gap between germline ends came to 15 bases. This CDR3 region has 17 residues. The CDR3 coding sequence is TGTGCCAGCAGCGTAGCCCTGACTAGGTCGGGCACAGATACGCAGTATTTT. It encodes CASSVALTRSGTDTQYF.

The gene calls are TRBV11-2 and TRBJ2-2; 8 bases are a match to TRBD2. Trimming cost V 1 base and J 4 bases; bases outside gene matches: 2. CDR1 is SGHAT, CDR2 FQNNGV, per germline. The CDR3 sequence is 15 residues long. The CDR3 region has the DNA TGTGCCAGCAGCTTAGCCAGCGGGGGCACCGGGGAGCTGTTTTTT. It yields the protein CASSLASGGTGELFF.

The V and J genes are TRBV6-4 and TRBJ2-5; tentative D call: TRBD2 (7 bases). Trimming removed 3 bases from V and 7 bases from J, with 12 bases in between. CDR1 is MRHNA and CDR2 is SNTAGT in the germline V gene. The CDR3 is 13 amino acids. In DNA form, the CDR3 reads TGTGCCAGCAGTGAGGGGGGGGCGGCGACCCAGTACTTC. As protein: CASSEGGAATQYF.

This clone was observed a single time. The chain employs TRBV5-1 and TRBJ2-1; D gene uncertain. Germline V CDR1 and CDR2: SGHRS, YFSETQ. Trimming stripped 4 bases from V and 6 bases from J, with 11 bases between. There are 13 residues in the CDR3. The CDR3 nucleotides are TGCGCCAGCAGCACAAACCCACCCAATGAGCAGTTCTTC. Its protein is CASSTNPPNEQFF.

This clone was observed a handful of times. This chain uses TRBV2 with TRBJ1-3; D not resolved. This CDR3 has 13 amino acids. Trimming took 5 bases from V and 6 from J, leaving 11 bases between them. Germline V CDR1 and CDR2: SNHLY, FYNNEI. Written as DNA, the CDR3 is TGTGCCAGCAGTAATTGGCTCGCAAACACCATATATTTT. This codes for CASSNWLANTIYF.